One sample yielded the 13 T cell receptor beta chains listed below, sequenced in a study of cytomegalovirus exposure and HLA in healthy donors. The PCR contained 60 Vbeta and 13 Jbeta primers. Only in-frame clones appear in the TCRdb table, and some are missing; sequencing was by immunoSEQ multiplex PCR. The sample consists of 95,000 to 100,000 clones, roughly four fifths of them appearing once. The sample was PBMCs. The receptors stem from a female donor in good health and CMV-seronegative.

The chain is built from TRBV2 and TRBJ2-4; 8 bases are a match to TRBD2. Germline assignment: CDR1 SNHLY and CDR2 FYNNEI. V lost 7 bases and J lost 2; bases outside the gene matches: 4. The CDR3 consists of 14 residues. The CDR3 loop is CASTRGGTKNIQYF. For the CDR3, the DNA is TGTGCCAGCACTCGGGGGGGGACCAAAAACATTCAGTACTTC.

The genes are TRBV23-1 and TRBJ2-1, with 11 nucleotides matching TRBD1. TRBV23-1 is labeled an ORF, and its function is uncertain. This CDR3 is built from 19 residues. The J segment lost 0 bases and the V segment lost 8 bases, leaving 15 bases of the junction unmatched. This CDR3 is CASGPGQGGEFSSYNEQFF. The CDR3 bases are TGCGCCAGCGGACCGGGACAGGGGGGGGAATTTAGCTCCTACAATGAGCAGTTCTTC.

This rearrangement joins TRBV5-1 to TRBJ2-2, with D unresolved. The CDR3 has 14 residues. The germline CDR1 and CDR2 sequences are SGHRS and YFSETQ. The germline V and J ends were trimmed by 1 base and 2 bases, with 6 bases remaining between them. The CDR3 loop is CASSLLSNTGELFF. Here the CDR3 DNA reads TGCGCCAGCAGCTTGCTGTCTAACACCGGGGAGCTGTTTTTT.

This clone was detected a few times. The chain recombines TRBV5-1 with TRBJ1-1, with D tentatively TRBD1 (5 bases). Trimming stripped 0 bases from V and 4 bases from J, with 10 bases between. Per germline, CDR1 SGHRS and CDR2 YFSETQ. This CDR3 spans 14 amino acids. This CDR3 reads CASSLDRILTEAFF. CDR3 nucleotide sequence: TGCGCCAGCAGCTTGGACAGGATACTCACTGAAGCTTTCTTT.

The rearrangement joins TRBV9 to TRBJ2-5; the match to TRBD2 covers 8 bases. CDR1 and CDR2 from the germline V gene are SGDLS and YYNGEE. V lost 0 bases and J lost 1; bases outside the gene matches: 8. This CDR3 spans 17 amino acids. In DNA, the CDR3 is TGTGCCAGCAGCGTAGGCCCGGCGGGAGGAAGCCAAGAGACCCAGTACTTC. Protein: CASSVGPAGGSQETQYF.

The V gene is TRBV9, the J gene TRBJ2-3; 11 nucleotides match TRBD2. J gave up 0 bases and V 4 bases, and 13 bases lay outside the gene matches. The germline gives CDR1 SGDLS, CDR2 YYNGEE. The CDR3 runs 19 residues. The CDR3, as DNA: TGTGCCAGCAGCTCCCATGGGGGACTAGCGGAGACTAGCACAGATACGCAGTATTTT. Encoded protein: CASSSHGGLAETSTDTQYF.

The V gene is TRBV9, the J gene TRBJ1-5, with TRBD1 identical over 7 bases. The CDR3 runs to 19 residues. Germline lookup yields CDR1 SGDLS and CDR2 YYNGEE. V was clipped by 0 bases and J by 0 bases; unmatched bases: 12. The CDR3 sequence is CASSVDPGDRENSNQPQHF. CDR3 DNA: TGTGCCAGCAGCGTAGATCCCGGAGACAGGGAGAATAGCAATCAGCCCCAGCATTTT.

This clone was observed a few times. The V call is TRBV25-1, the J call TRBJ1-4; no definite D call. This CDR3 spans 15 amino acids. Germline V gene sequence: CDR1 MGHDK, CDR2 SYGVNS. V lost 5 bases and J lost 4, with 14 bases in between. The CDR3 sequence is CASSPGMVINEKLFF. The CDR3 bases are TGTGCCAGCAGTCCCGGGATGGTAATTAATGAAAAACTGTTTTTT.

The chain links TRBV18 to TRBJ2-3; 11 bases align to TRBD1. The CDR3 spans 16 residues. J lost 5 bases, V lost 6 bases, and 10 bases had no gene match. CDR1 KGHSH and CDR2 LQKENI come from the germline V gene. The CDR3 region has the DNA TGTGCCAGCTCCCCCGGACAGGGGGCAAGTATAGATACGCAGTATTTT. Amino acids: CASSPGQGASIDTQYF.

Only one count was recorded for this clone. This chain connects TRBV4-1 to TRBJ1-4; 8 bases line up with TRBD1. The CDR3 contains 15 residues. The trim removed 4 bases at V and 8 bases at J, leaving 9 bases unmatched. In germline, CDR1 is MGHRA, CDR2 YSYEKL. This CDR3 reads CASSLIRGQREKLFF. The CDR3 bases are TGCGCCAGCAGCCTGATCAGGGGGCAGAGGGAAAAACTGTTTTTT.

The rearrangement links TRBV6-5 to TRBJ2-1; 11 bases align to TRBD2. There are 15 residues in the CDR3. The junction had 14 bases not matched to a gene; V was cut back by 4 bases and J by 15 bases. Germline V CDR1 and CDR2: MNHEY, SVGAGI. The CDR3 DNA sequence: TGTGCCAGCAGTTCGGGACTAGCGGTAACCCTGGAGGTGTTCTTC. Protein sequence: CASSSGLAVTLEVFF.

With regard to this clone: The germline gene is not matched at one end of the junction; a read error may be the cause. The V gene is TRBV6-1, the J gene TRBJ1-4, with TRBD1 matching 7 bases. Germline V gene sequence: CDR1 MNHNS, CDR2 SASEGT. The CDR3 totals 11 residues. CDR3 sequence: CASSERDREVF. CDR3 bases: TGTGCCAGCAGTGAACGCGACAGGGAAGTTTTT.

The gene calls are TRBV7-2 and TRBJ1-5; weak D call: TRBD1 (5 bases). CDR3 length: 15 residues. Trimming shortened V by 7 bases and J by 3 bases, and 16 bases separated the two germline ends. Germline assignment: CDR1 SGHTA and CDR2 FQGNSA. The CDR3 loop reads CASNPSGGNNQPQHF. In DNA form, the CDR3 reads TGTGCCAGCAACCCTTCGGGGGGAAACAATCAGCCCCAGCATTTT.